Below are 29 T cell receptor beta chains sequenced from a single sample in a study of cytomegalovirus exposure and HLA in healthy donors (dated by TCRdb to 2015 to 2018). The library was produced with the immunoSEQ multiplex PCR assay. The multiplex PCR relied on a mix of 60 forward primers for TCR Vbeta segments and 13 reverse primers for TCR Jbeta segments. The table was pulled from immuneACCESS by TCRdb, which kept in-frame rearrangements only. Such tables lose some clones; where checked, under half of the loss comes from unresolved V genes, and the rest has no known cause. This sample lists about 210,000 clones; roughly 78% were detected once. In total, the top ten clones hold under 0.6% of the sample. Sequencing used PBMCs. These receptors came from a boy under 18 in good health and CMV-seronegative.

This rearrangement joins TRBV9 to TRBJ2-3, with 10 bases identical to TRBD2. In germline, CDR1 is SGDLS, CDR2 YYNGEE. The V gene end was trimmed by 7 bases and the J gene end by 0 bases; junction bases not matched to a gene: 8. The CDR3 has 16 residues. CDR3 in DNA: TGTGCCAGCCGGAATGAGCGGGGGGGTAGCACAGATACGCAGTATTTT. It encodes CASRNERGGSTDTQYF. Variable domain in full (rest from reference TRBV9 and TRBJ2-3): DSGVTQTPKHLITATGQRVTLRCSPRSGDLSVYWYQQSLDQGLQFLIQYYNGEERAKGNILERFSAQQFPDLHSELNLSSLELGDSALYFCASRNERGGSTDTQYFGPGTRLTVL.

The J gene is TRBJ2-3, the V gene TRBV2; 10 bases line up with TRBD1. The CDR3 has 16 amino acids. From germline, CDR1 is SNHLY and CDR2 FYNNEI. The V and J ends lost 6 bases and 9 bases, in that order; junction bases with no gene match: 15. CDR3 sequence: CASSTRNDRGRGTQYF. CDR3 bases: TGTGCCAGCAGCACCCGAAACGACAGGGGGCGCGGGACGCAGTATTTT.

The chain employs TRBV25-1 and TRBJ2-7; TRBD1 matches at 7 bases. Germline CDR1 MGHDK, CDR2 SYGVNS. Trimming removed 6 bases from V and 7 bases from J; junction bases left unmatched: 6. The CDR3 covers 12 residues. CDR3 amino acids: CASRTGRREQYF. The CDR3 coding sequence is TGTGCCAGCAGGACAGGGCGACGGGAGCAGTACTTC.

V is TRBV5-4 and J is TRBJ1-2; the match to TRBD1 covers 11 bases. V was clipped by 3 bases and J by 5 bases; unmatched bases: 6. CDR3 length: 15 amino acids. The germline V gene encodes CDR1 SGHNT and CDR2 YYREEE (reference sequence). DNA for the CDR3: TGTGCCAGCAGCTCCGGACAGGGGGCAGGTTATGGCTACACCTTC. It codes for CASSSGQGAGYGYTF.

CDR3 sequence: CASSPLTGFPYEQYF. The CDR3 nucleotides are TGTGCCAGCAGCCCCCTCACGGGTTTCCCCTACGAGCAGTACTTC. V is TRBV4-2 and J is TRBJ2-7; D ambiguous. Trimming left V 4 bases short and J 2 bases short, with 15 bases between. Germline V gene lookup returns CDR1 LGHNA and CDR2 YNFKEQ. This CDR3 has 15 residues.

This chain joins TRBV7-9 and TRBJ2-7; 8 bases align to TRBD2. Unmatched junction bases numbered 1, after V lost 1 base and J lost 2 bases. The V gene's germline CDR1 is SEHNR and CDR2 FQNEAQ (reference sequence). CDR3 size: 14 residues. CDR3 region: CASSLGGLAYEQYF. In nucleotides, the CDR3 is TGTGCCAGCAGCTTAGGGGGACTAGCCTACGAGCAGTACTTC.

This clone was counted between two and nine times. V gene TRBV7-8 combines with J gene TRBJ2-3; 9 nucleotides agree with TRBD2. Germline V lookup: CDR1 SGHVS, CDR2 FQNEAQ. CDR3 length: 17 amino acids. V shed 5 bases, J shed 0 bases, and the junction held 9 bases outside the gene matches. The CDR3 coding sequence is TGTGCCAGCAGCCCCACGACTAGCGGACTTAGCACAGATACGCAGTATTTT. Translating it yields CASSPTTSGLSTDTQYF.

The V call is TRBV27, the J call TRBJ2-1; no firm D call. The CDR3 length is 17 residues. Trimming took off 3 bases at V and 4 bases at J, with 19 bases between the two ends. The V gene's germline CDR1 is MNHEY and CDR2 SMNVEV (reference sequence). The CDR3 region has the DNA TGTGCCAGCAGTTTCCCGGGTAGCCGCTCGAGGTACAATGAGCAGTTCTTC. It specifies CASSFPGSRSRYNEQFF.

The chain's CDR3 is CSARLAAEQFF. The CDR3 DNA reads TGCAGTGCCCGGCTAGCCGCGGAGCAGTTCTTC. This chain links TRBV20-1 with TRBJ2-1; D possibly corresponds to TRBD2 (5 bases). The length of the CDR3 is 11 residues. The V end was cut by 6 bases, the J end by 10 bases, with 13 bases between. Germline loops: CDR1 DFQATT, CDR2 SNEGSKA (reference sequence).

The V gene is TRBV28, the J gene TRBJ2-4; possibly TRBD2 for D (7 bases). This CDR3 comprises 17 residues. The germline CDR1 and CDR2 sequences are MDHEN and SYDVKM. V was trimmed by 4 bases and J by 2 bases, leaving 18 bases between them. The CDR3 DNA reads as TGTGCCAGCAGTTCCCTGGGGAGGGGGGGAACCAAAAACATTCAGTACTTC. Its protein is CASSSLGRGGTKNIQYF. Full variable domain (rest looked up from reference TRBV28 and TRBJ2-4): DVKVTQSSRYLVKRTGEKVFLECVQDMDHENMFWYRQDPGLGLRLIYFSYDVKMKEKGDIPEGYSVSREKKERFSLILESASTNQTSMYLCASSSLGRGGTKNIQYFGAGTRLSVL.

Regarding this clone: Other DNA sequences from this sample encode an identical CDR3 as well. This chain uses TRBV5-1 with TRBJ2-3; weak D call: TRBD2 (6 bases). The V gene's germline CDR1 is SGHRS and CDR2 YFSETQ. The CDR3 contains 16 residues. With 0 bases removed from V and 1 base from J, the gap between germline ends came to 12 bases. In DNA form, the CDR3 reads TGCGCCAGCAGCTTGGCGCCCGGGAGTGGCACAGATACGCAGTATTTT. Amino acids: CASSLAPGSGTDTQYF.

This clone was counted a single time. This rearrangement joins TRBV18 to TRBJ1-1; D remains ambiguous. CDR1 KGHSH and CDR2 LQKENI come from the germline V gene. V was shortened by 4 bases and J by 6 bases, with 15 bases between the two germline ends. CDR3 length: 14 residues. CDR3 region: CASSQNKGGAEAFF. In DNA form, the CDR3 reads TGTGCCAGCTCACAGAATAAGGGAGGTGCTGAAGCTTTCTTT.

The V call is TRBV4-1, the J call TRBJ2-1; tentatively, D is TRBD1 (6 bases). The CDR3 covers 14 residues. Germline loops: CDR1 MGHRA, CDR2 YSYEKL. V lost 0 bases and J 9 bases, leaving 12 bases between the germline ends. In DNA, the CDR3 is TGCGCCAGCAGCCAAGACAGGGGTACGGGTGAGCAGTTCTTC. Translated, it gives CASSQDRGTGEQFF.

The chain is built from TRBV4-1 and TRBJ2-5; 8 bases match TRBD2. The CDR3 totals 15 residues. V dropped 6 bases and J dropped 3; count of bases not matched to a gene: 9. Looked up from germline, CDR1 is MGHRA and CDR2 is YSYEKL. Written as DNA, the CDR3 is TGCGCCAGCAGGCCGGGGGGGGTGGGGGAAGAGACCCAGTACTTC. Residues: CASRPGGVGEETQYF.

This clone occurred once. V usage is TRBV21-1 and J usage is TRBJ2-3; TRBD1 was called by the table and not checked on the DNA. TRBV21-1 is a known pseudogene. The CDR3 totals 20 residues. The CDR3 region has the DNA TGTGCCAGCAGCATAGGCGGACAGAGCCCTATCCGAACTTACACAGATACGCAGTATTTT. Its protein product is CASSIGGQSPIRTYTDTQYF.

The chain is built from TRBV2 and TRBJ1-3; TRBD1 matches at 8 bases. V was pared by 4 bases and J by 4 bases, with 3 bases of the junction left unmatched. This CDR3 has 14 amino acids. Germline V lookup: CDR1 SNHLY, CDR2 FYNNEI. The CDR3 nucleotides read TGTGCCAGCAGTGCCGGGGACAGGGGAAACACCATATATTTT. It specifies CASSAGDRGNTIYF.

The chain is built from TRBV6-6 and TRBJ1-2, with D perhaps TRBD1 (5 bases). This CDR3 has 16 residues. Germline V lookup: CDR1 MNHNY, CDR2 SVGAGI (reference sequence). Trimming removed 5 bases from V and 4 bases from J, with 20 bases in between. The CDR3 reads CASSRLDRGILYGYTF. DNA of the CDR3: TGTGCCAGCAGTCGATTAGATCGGGGGATCCTCTATGGCTACACCTTC.

The chain combines TRBV11-2 with TRBJ1-2, with TRBD1 matching over 10 bases. CDR1 is SGHAT, CDR2 FQNNGV, per germline. This CDR3 has 16 residues. The V gene end was trimmed by 0 bases and the J gene end by 7 bases; junction bases not matched to a gene: 8. CDR3 nucleotide sequence: TGTGCCAGCAGCTTAGAATCTAGGGGACAGGGGCCTGGCTACACCTTC. Amino acids: CASSLESRGQGPGYTF.

This chain joins TRBV6-5 and TRBJ1-1; tentative D call: TRBD1 (5 bases). CDR1 MNHEY and CDR2 SVGAGI come from the germline V gene. V was trimmed by 6 bases and J by 1 base, leaving 12 bases between them. CDR3 length: 14 residues. The CDR3 here is CASSETESNTEAFF. The CDR3 nucleotides read TGTGCCAGCAGCGAGACAGAATCGAACACTGAAGCTTTCTTT.

The count of this clone is one. DNA for the CDR3: TGTGCCAGCAGCCGGGGCGGGAGATCGAAAGAGACCCAGTACTTC. This codes for CASSRGGRSKETQYF. The chain couples TRBV6-5 to TRBJ2-5; the match to TRBD2 covers 7 bases. The J segment lost 3 bases and the V segment lost 6 bases, leaving 10 bases of the junction unmatched. This CDR3 region has 15 residues. In germline, CDR1 is MNHEY, CDR2 SVGAGI.

The chain carries TRBV5-4 and TRBJ2-1; 8 bases are a match to TRBD1. Germline V gene lookup returns CDR1 SGHNT and CDR2 YYREEE (reference sequence). V lost 6 bases and J lost 5; bases outside the gene matches: 4. The CDR3 contains 13 residues. CDR3 nucleotides: TGTGCCAGCACCATGGGACAGGACAATGAGCAGTTCTTC. Encoded protein: CASTMGQDNEQFF.

The J gene is TRBJ1-1, the V gene TRBV5-1, with no clear D. V gave up 0 bases and J gave up 0 bases, with 6 bases separating them. The CDR3 covers 14 residues. Germline loops: CDR1 SGHRS, CDR2 YFSETQ. CDR3 protein: CASSLVLMNTEAFF. The CDR3 DNA is TGCGCCAGCAGCTTGGTACTAATGAACACTGAAGCTTTCTTT.

This clone was picked up a small number of times. Different DNA sequences within this sample yield the same CDR3. This chain joins TRBV10-3 and TRBJ1-1; no definite D call. Germline V CDR1 and CDR2: ENHRY, SYGVKD. V shed 2 bases and J shed 4 bases, with 8 bases lying between them. The CDR3 totals 13 residues. CDR3 loop: CAISETGSTEAFF. DNA for the CDR3: TGTGCCATCAGTGAGACGGGGAGCACTGAAGCTTTCTTT.

This chain links TRBV30 with TRBJ1-2, with D perhaps matching TRBD1 (6 bases). The CDR3 is made up of 14 amino acids. V gave up 3 bases and J gave up 0 bases, with 11 bases separating them. Looked up from germline, CDR1 is GTSNPN and CDR2 is SVGIG (reference sequence). The CDR3 DNA follows: TGTGCCTGGAGCCGGGACACTACTAACTATGGCTACACCTTC. It encodes CAWSRDTTNYGYTF. The whole variable domain, remainder taken from reference TRBV30 and TRBJ1-2, is SQTIHQWPATLVQPVGSPLSLECTVEGTSNPNLYWYRQAAGRGLQLLFYSVGIGQISSEVPQNLSASRPQDRQFILSSKKLLLSDSGFYLCAWSRDTTNYGYTFGSGTRLTVV.

The gene calls are TRBV7-8 and TRBJ2-5; TRBD2 is a possible D gene (6 bases). Trimming stripped 7 bases from V and 2 bases from J, with 20 bases between. From germline, CDR1 is SGHVS and CDR2 FQNEAQ. The CDR3 is 16 residues long. CDR3 sequence reads: CASTKRSAGSQETQYF. The CDR3 DNA reads as TGTGCCAGCACCAAAAGGTCGGCGGGATCACAAGAGACCCAGTACTTC.

The chain carries TRBV5-1 and TRBJ2-1; D is perhaps TRBD1 (5 bases). This CDR3 is 14 amino acids long. The V gene's germline CDR1 is SGHRS and CDR2 YFSETQ. Trimming cost V 0 bases and J 4 bases, with 8 bases left between them. In DNA, the CDR3 is TGCGCCAGCAGCTTGGTTCAGGGATACAATGAGCAGTTCTTC. Protein product: CASSLVQGYNEQFF.

The J gene is TRBJ1-4, the V gene TRBV5-6; D is perhaps TRBD1 (5 bases). Germline V lookup: CDR1 SGHDT, CDR2 YYEEEE. The CDR3 spans 16 residues. V lost 4 bases and J lost 5, with 18 bases in between. The CDR3 here is CASSVLMGLGNEKLFF. The CDR3 region has the DNA TGTGCCAGCAGCGTACTAATGGGGCTGGGGAATGAAAAACTGTTTTTT.

The rearrangement uses TRBV11-3 and TRBJ1-1; 8 nucleotides match TRBD1. The CDR3 has 16 amino acids. The germline gives CDR1 SGHNT, CDR2 YENEEA. Losses at the gene ends were 5 bases for V and 4 bases for J; bases not matched to a gene: 12. In nucleotides, the CDR3 is TGTGCCAGCAGCCCTTCAGGGGGCTATCTGGGCACTGAAGCTTTCTTT. Residues: CASSPSGGYLGTEAFF.

The V and J genes are TRBV18 and TRBJ1-3; perhaps TRBD1 as D (5 bases). From germline, CDR1 is KGHSH and CDR2 LQKENI. There are 15 residues in the CDR3. Trimming left V 3 bases short and J 0 bases short, with 9 bases between. The CDR3 region is CASSPRGDSGNTIYF. The CDR3, as DNA: TGTGCCAGCTCACCGCGGGGGGACTCTGGAAACACCATATATTTT.